Listed below are T cell receptor beta chains from one sample, sequenced in a study of early T cells in non-severe SARS-CoV-2 infection. TCRdb re-called the 5' RACE reads through MiXCR, storing one row per CDR3 protein. The sample includes about 42,000 distinct CDR3 sequences, approximately 7.1% of them seen just once. Sequencing input: whole blood. Receptors originate from an adult who was a healthcare worker with PCR-confirmed SARS-CoV-2 infection or an uninfected control (not recorded which). Each CDR3 is given with its conserved first and last residue. A D gene is named only where the DNA matches it firmly. Part of the rows lack a size; the others show once, few, many or a class for expanded clones.

.	TRBV6-5	TRBJ1-1	few	CASTEGRGRGAFF	TGTGCCAGCACCGAAGGCCGCGGGAGAGGAGCTTTCTTT
TRBD1	TRBV5-4	TRBJ1-1	.	CASSPPDRVNTEAFF	TGTGCCAGCAGCCCCCCGGACAGGGTGAACACTGAAGCTTTCTTT
.	TRBV6-6	TRBJ2-1	many	CASSYLGGSYNEQFF	TGTGCCAGCAGTTACTTGGGTGGGTCCTACAATGAGCAGTTCTTC
.	TRBV9	TRBJ1-6	few	CASSGRGEGSPLHF	TGTGCCAGCAGCGGCAGGGGCGAGGGCTCACCCCTCCACTTT
TRBD2	TRBV3-1	TRBJ2-7	.	CASSPPLAGGLNF	TGTGCCAGCAGCCCGCCACTAGCGGGGGGCTTAAACTTC
.	TRBV7-8	TRBJ2-3	many	CASSLSTDTQYF	TGTGCCAGCAGCCTAAGTACAGATACGCAGTATTTT
.	TRBV10-1	TRBJ1-1	few	CASSESQGWTEAFF	TGCGCCAGCAGTGAGTCTCAGGGGTGGACTGAAGCTTTCTTT
.	TRBV2	TRBJ2-7	many	CASGGTFSYEQYF	TGTGCCAGCGGTGGGACATTCTCCTACGAGCAGTACTTC
.	TRBV6-5	TRBJ2-5	many	CASSSPRSRQETQYF	TGTGCCAGCAGTTCGCCTAGGTCCCGACAAGAGACCCAGTACTTC
.	TRBV6-6	TRBJ2-2	.	CASSQASGYAGELFF	TGTGCCAGCAGCCAAGCTTCGGGGTACGCCGGGGAGCTGTTTTTT
.	TRBV11-2	TRBJ2-3	.	CASSSSTDTQYF	TGTGCCAGCAGCTCAAGCACAGATACGCAGTATTTT
TRBD2	TRBV7-2	TRBJ2-3	many	CASRGGVDTQYF	TGTGCCAGCAGGGGAGGGGTAGATACGCAGTATTTT
.	TRBV5-1	TRBJ2-5	few	CASSFSETQYF	TGCGCCAGCAGCTTTTCAGAGACCCAGTACTTC
.	TRBV3-1	TRBJ2-1	many	CASSRGGQLFNEQFF	TGTGCCAGCAGCCGAGGAGGGCAGCTTTTCAATGAGCAGTTCTTC
.	TRBV12-3/TRBV12-4	TRBJ2-7	many	CASSLAGGGEQYF	TGTGCCAGCAGTTTAGCGGGGGGTGGCGAGCAGTACTTC
TRBD1	TRBV14	TRBJ1-2	medium-sized	CASSQAGGQGVDGYTF	TGTGCCAGCAGCCAAGCGGGAGGACAGGGGGTCGATGGCTACACCTTC
.	TRBV12-3/TRBV12-4	TRBJ1-2	few	CASGSRGYTF	TGTGCCAGCGGATCTAGGGGCTACACCTTC
.	TRBV5-1	TRBJ1-1	few	CASSLRGRPLNTEAFF	TGCGCCAGCAGCCTCAGGGGCAGACCACTGAACACTGAAGCTTTCTTT
TRBD1	TRBV29-1	TRBJ1-2	few	CSVRGLYGYTF	TGCAGCGTGAGGGGGCTTTATGGCTACACCTTC
TRBD2	TRBV12-3/TRBV12-4	TRBJ2-2	many	CASSLVGGAPTGELFF	TGTGCCAGCAGTTTAGTCGGGGGGGCCCCCACCGGGGAGCTGTTTTTT
.	TRBV7-9	TRBJ1-2	many	CASSFGTDGYTF	TGTGCCAGCAGCTTTGGGACCGATGGCTACACCTTC
.	TRBV28	TRBJ1-1	many	CASSLSYRGGDEAFF	TGTGCCAGCAGTTTATCCTATAGGGGCGGGGATGAAGCTTTCTTT
.	TRBV12-3/TRBV12-4	TRBJ2-5	many	CASAGATQETQYF	TGTGCCAGCGCCGGGGCAACCCAAGAGACCCAGTACTTC
TRBD2	TRBV20-1	TRBJ2-1	.	CSASSGGLGGSEEFF	TGCAGTGCTAGTTCCGGAGGCCTGGGAGGGAGCGAGGAGTTCTTC
TRBD1	TRBV2	TRBJ1-1	few	CASSWDRANTEAFF	TGTGCCAGCAGTTGGGACAGGGCGAACACTGAAGCTTTCTTT
.	TRBV6-2/TRBV6-3	TRBJ2-3	few	CASRSRFRTDTQYF	TGTGCCAGCAGATCAAGGTTCCGGACAGATACGCAGTATTTT
.	TRBV2	TRBJ1-6	.	CASSVRGRDAYNSPLHF	TGTGCCAGCAGTGTACGGGGAAGGGACGCCTATAATTCACCCCTCCACTTT
.	TRBV3-1	TRBJ1-1	many	CASSQDGGAEAFF	TGTGCCAGCAGCCAAGATGGGGGGGCTGAAGCTTTCTTT
TRBD1	TRBV11-2	TRBJ2-2	once	CASSSTGLNTGELFF	TGTGCCAGCAGCTCGACAGGGTTGAACACCGGGGAGCTGTTTTTT
.	TRBV7-2	TRBJ2-5	few	CASSHQETQYF	TGTGCCAGCAGCCACCAAGAGACCCAGTACTTC
TRBD1	TRBV2	TRBJ2-6	many	CASSLPGGPGANVLTF	TGTGCCAGCAGTCTTCCAGGGGGCCCTGGGGCCAACGTCCTGACTTTC
.	TRBV5-4	TRBJ2-5	.	CASSLAGDPQETQYF	TGTGCCAGCAGCTTGGCGGGGGACCCTCAAGAGACCCAGTACTTC
TRBD1	TRBV5-1	TRBJ1-1	many	CASSVDRGSTEAFF	TGCGCCAGCAGCGTGGACAGGGGTTCAACTGAAGCTTTCTTT
TRBD2	TRBV6-2/TRBV6-3	TRBJ2-3	few	CASSSGGALDTQYF	TGTGCCAGCAGTTCCGGGGGGGCCTTAGATACGCAGTATTTT
.	TRBV6-2/TRBV6-3	TRBJ2-7	many	CASSYSGGPGEQYF	TGTGCCAGCAGTTACTCAGGGGGTCCGGGCGAGCAGTACTTC
.	TRBV2	TRBJ1-1	many	CASSEAPVNTEAFF	TGTGCCAGCAGTGAAGCACCAGTGAACACTGAAGCTTTCTTT
TRBD2	TRBV7-9	TRBJ2-5	many	CASSLLAGEETQYF	TGTGCCAGCAGCTTGCTAGCGGGGGAAGAGACCCAGTACTTC
TRBD1	TRBV6-5	TRBJ2-5	few	CASSWLDRASETQYF	TGTGCCAGCAGTTGGCTGGACAGGGCGAGCGAGACCCAGTACTTC
TRBD2	TRBV30	TRBJ2-7	few	CAWSLAGVSYEQYF	TGTGCCTGGAGCCTAGCGGGGGTCAGCTACGAGCAGTACTTC
.	TRBV4-1	TRBJ2-5	.	CASSQTGLGPQYF	TGCGCCAGCAGCCAGACAGGACTTGGGCCCCAGTACTTC
TRBD1	TRBV6-2/TRBV6-3	TRBJ1-1	many	CASTLQGGQTEAFF	TGTGCCAGCACCTTACAAGGGGGCCAAACTGAAGCTTTCTTT
TRBD2	TRBV4-2	TRBJ2-1	few	CASRPTSGVLEQFF	TGTGCCAGCAGGCCGACTAGCGGGGTTCTTGAGCAGTTCTTC
.	TRBV3-1	TRBJ1-6	.	CASSLGPSRYNSPLHF	TGTGCCAGCAGCCTAGGACCGTCGCGCTATAATTCACCCCTCCACTTT